The rows below give T cell receptor beta chains drawn from one sample of a study of T cell responses to AZD1222 COVID-19 vaccine. Assay used: immunoSEQ multiplex PCR; TCRdb lists only in-frame clones, some missing. This table holds approximately 160,000 clones, roughly nine tenths found once. Sequenced material: peripheral blood, taken 28 days after the second AZD1222 dose. The receptors stem from an adult who received the AZD1222 COVID-19 vaccine. Both conserved end residues are part of each CDR3. A D gene is named only where the DNA matches it firmly. Size is omitted from some rows. Given values are once, few, many or a class for expanded clones.

size	V	J	D	CDR3	DNA
-	TRBV2	TRBJ1-5	-	CASSEQGQGQPQHF	TGTGCCAGCAGTGAACAAGGCCAGGGTCAGCCCCAGCATTTT
-	TRBV5-1	TRBJ1-1	-	CASNMDGEAFF	TGCGCCAGCAACATGGACGGAGAAGCTTTCTTT
-	TRBV9	TRBJ1-3	-	CASSARPRVGAGNTIYF	TGTGCCAGCAGCGCGAGACCCAGGGTAGGGGCTGGAAACACCATATATTTT
-	TRBV5-8	TRBJ2-7	-	CASSWTDYEQYF	TGTGCCAGCAGCTGGACAGACTACGAGCAGTACTTC
-	TRBV5-4	TRBJ1-2	TRBD1	CASSATGTGGTSNYGYTF	TGTGCCAGCAGCGCCACCGGGACAGGGGGCACCTCTAACTATGGCTACACCTTC
once	TRBV7-9	TRBJ1-2	-	CASSLSDSPYGYTF	TGTGCCAGCAGCTTATCCGACAGCCCCTATGGCTACACCTTC
-	TRBV18	TRBJ1-2	-	CASSERESEGYTF	TGTGCCAGCTCAGAAAGGGAATCTGAAGGCTACACCTTC
once	TRBV10-2	TRBJ1-5	-	CASSESGGHQPQHF	TGCGCCAGCAGTGAGTCAGGGGGGCATCAGCCCCAGCATTTT
-	TRBV19	TRBJ1-5	-	CASSMGVNQPQHF	TGTGCCAGTAGTATGGGAGTCAATCAGCCCCAGCATTTT
-	TRBV7-3	TRBJ2-7	-	CASSFRAGYEQYF	TGTGCCAGCAGCTTCAGGGCCGGTTACGAGCAGTACTTC
few	TRBV15	TRBJ1-2	-	CATSRDRRGYTF	TGTGCCACCAGCAGAGACCGGAGGGGCTACACCTTC
-	TRBV4-1	TRBJ2-1	-	CASSQERTALPYNEQFF	TGCGCCAGCAGCCAAGAAAGGACAGCACTCCCCTACAATGAGCAGTTCTTC
-	TRBV11-2	TRBJ2-1	TRBD1	CASSLGQGVYNEQFF	TGTGCCAGCAGCTTAGGCCAGGGGGTCTACAATGAGCAGTTCTTC
-	TRBV6-1	TRBJ2-4	-	CASSELGNIQYF	TGTGCCAGCAGTGAACTTGGGAACATTCAGTACTTC
-	TRBV12-2	TRBJ1-5	-	CASRIDGTGGRNQPQHF	TGTGCAAGTCGCATAGACGGGACAGGGGGTAGAAATCAGCCCCAGCATTTT
once	TRBV5-4	TRBJ1-3	-	CASRGGNTIYF	TGTGCCAGCAGGGGTGGAAACACCATATATTTT
-	TRBV29-1	TRBJ1-1	TRBD1	CSALDRAGTEAFF	TGCAGCGCCCTGGACAGGGCGGGCACTGAAGCTTTCTTT
-	TRBV10-3	TRBJ1-1	-	CAISERNTEAFF	TGTGCCATCAGTGAACGGAACACTGAAGCTTTCTTT
-	TRBV19	TRBJ1-5	TRBD1	CASSKDRGSQPQHF	TGTGCCAGTAGTAAAGACAGGGGTAGTCAGCCCCAGCATTTT
-	TRBV3-1/TRBV3-2	TRBJ1-2	-	CASSRGRYGYTF	TGTGCCAGCAGCCGTGGTAGGTATGGCTACACCTTC
-	TRBV6-5	TRBJ2-7	TRBD1	CVTHRGHGSEQYF	TGTGTCACCCACAGGGGGCACGGCAGCGAGCAGTACTTC
-	TRBV2	TRBJ1-5	TRBD1	CASSMDRARSAQHF	TGTGCCAGCAGCATGGACAGGGCTCGTTCGGCCCAGCATTTT
-	TRBV2	TRBJ1-2	-	CASSEEQGQNYGYTF	TGTGCCAGCAGTGAGGAACAGGGCCAGAACTATGGCTACACCTTC
-	TRBV5-1	TRBJ1-1	-	CASSLDDQYTEAFF	TGCGCCAGCAGCTTGGACGACCAGTACACTGAAGCTTTCTTT
once	TRBV19	TRBJ2-1	-	CASSMNSRRDEQFF	TGTGCCAGTAGTATGAATTCCAGGCGGGATGAGCAGTTCTTC
-	TRBV7-9	TRBJ2-1	-	CASSLGGDEQFF	TGTGCCAGCAGCTTAGGGGGGGATGAGCAGTTCTTC
-	TRBV11-2	TRBJ2-2	TRBD1	CASSPYDRGFTGELFF	TGTGCCAGCAGCCCTTACGACAGGGGGTTTACCGGGGAGCTGTTTTTT
-	TRBV2	TRBJ1-5	TRBD1	CASSLTGPISNQPQHF	TGTGCCAGCAGCTTGACAGGGCCTATTAGCAATCAGCCCCAGCATTTT
-	TRBV4-1	TRBJ1-6	TRBD1	CASSQLTGANVNSPLHF	TGCGCCAGCAGCCAGTTGACAGGGGCTAACGTTAATTCACCCCTCCACTTT
-	TRBV30	TRBJ1-2	-	CAWSGTATFTNYGYTF	TGTGCCTGGAGTGGGACGGCCACTTTTACTAACTATGGCTACACCTTC
-	TRBV6-5	TRBJ2-3	-	CASSYSLSTDTQYF	TGTGCCAGCAGTTACTCCCTCTCCACAGATACGCAGTATTTT
once	TRBV6-5	TRBJ1-2	-	CASSYPPGTSNYGYTF	TGTGCCAGCAGTTACCCCCCGGGTACCTCTAACTATGGCTACACCTTC
-	TRBV10-2	TRBJ1-2	-	CASSDPPGHNYGYTF	TGCGCCAGCAGTGACCCCCCGGGACACAACTATGGCTACACCTTC
-	TRBV5-4	TRBJ1-6	-	CASSFGDPNSPLHF	TGTGCCAGCAGTTTTGGGGATCCAAATTCACCCCTCCACTTT
-	TRBV7-8	TRBJ1-5	-	CASSLAPTGPLRPQHF	TGTGCCAGCAGCTTAGCCCCGACAGGACCCCTAAGGCCCCAGCATTTT
once	TRBV5-6	TRBJ1-1	TRBD1	CASSPDRVGTEAFF	TGTGCCAGCAGCCCGGACAGGGTTGGCACTGAAGCTTTCTTT
-	TRBV7-3	TRBJ2-2	-	CASSRAPGELFF	TGTGCCAGCAGCCGAGCCCCCGGGGAGCTGTTTTTT
-	TRBV7-2	TRBJ1-5	-	CASSLIVGGNQPQHF	TGTGCCAGCAGCTTAATAGTGGGGGGCAATCAGCCCCAGCATTTT